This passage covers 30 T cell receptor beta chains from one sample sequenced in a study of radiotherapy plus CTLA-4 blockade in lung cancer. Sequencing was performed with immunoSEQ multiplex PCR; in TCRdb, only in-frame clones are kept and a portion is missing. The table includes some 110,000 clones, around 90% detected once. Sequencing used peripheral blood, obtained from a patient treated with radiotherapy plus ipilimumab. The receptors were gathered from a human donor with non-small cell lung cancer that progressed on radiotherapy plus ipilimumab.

The CDR3 is CASSQKLGSMGGVTAYEQYF. The DNA for the CDR3 is TGTGCCAGCAGCCAAAAACTGGGGAGCATGGGGGGGGTTACGGCCTACGAGCAGTACTTC. The chain couples TRBV2 to TRBJ2-7, with TRBD2 matching over 7 bases. This CDR3 has 20 residues. CDR1 SNHLY and CDR2 FYNNEI come from the germline V gene. Unmatched junction bases numbered 25, after V lost 6 bases and J lost 2 bases.

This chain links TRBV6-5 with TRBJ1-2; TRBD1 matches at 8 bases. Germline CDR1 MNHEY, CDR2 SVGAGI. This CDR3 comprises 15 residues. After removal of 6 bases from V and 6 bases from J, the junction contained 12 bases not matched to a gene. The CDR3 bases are TGTGCCAGCAGGCGTCCTGGACAGGGAGGGGATGGCTACACCTTC. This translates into CASRRPGQGGDGYTF.

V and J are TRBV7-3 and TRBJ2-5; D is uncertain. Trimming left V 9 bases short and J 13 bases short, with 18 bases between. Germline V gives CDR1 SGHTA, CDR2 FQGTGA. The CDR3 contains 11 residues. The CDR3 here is CASYPSHGPYF. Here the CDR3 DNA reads TGTGCCAGTTATCCTTCCCATGGACCGTACTTC. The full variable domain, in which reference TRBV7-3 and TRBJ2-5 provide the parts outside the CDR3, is GAGVSQTPSNKVTEKGKYVELRCDPISGHTALYWYRQSLGQGPEFLIYFQGTGAADDSGLPNDRFFAVRPEGSVSTLKIQRTERGDSAVYLCASYPSHGPYFGPGTRLLVL.

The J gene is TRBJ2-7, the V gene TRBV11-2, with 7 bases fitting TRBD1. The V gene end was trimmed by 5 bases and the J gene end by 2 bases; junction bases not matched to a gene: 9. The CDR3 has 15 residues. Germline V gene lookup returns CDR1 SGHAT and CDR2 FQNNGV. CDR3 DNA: TGTGCCAGCAGCATAGGGACAGCCACCACCTACGAGCAGTACTTC. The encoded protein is CASSIGTATTYEQYF.

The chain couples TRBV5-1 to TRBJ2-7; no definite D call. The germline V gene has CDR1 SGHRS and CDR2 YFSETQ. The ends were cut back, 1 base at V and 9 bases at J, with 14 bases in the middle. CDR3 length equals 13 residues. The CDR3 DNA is TGCGCCAGCAGCTTGTTGTCCCAAGACGGGCAGTACTTC. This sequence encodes CASSLLSQDGQYF.

CDR3 sequence reads: CASSAPPGTGLQNYGYTF. CDR3 sequence (DNA): TGTGCCAGCAGCGCACCACCCGGGACAGGGTTACAGAACTATGGCTACACCTTC. The chain links TRBV9 to TRBJ1-2; 9 bases fit TRBD1. The V and J ends lost 3 bases and 2 bases, in that order; junction bases with no gene match: 14. Germline-derived CDR1 and CDR2 are SGDLS and YYNGEE. The CDR3 totals 18 residues.

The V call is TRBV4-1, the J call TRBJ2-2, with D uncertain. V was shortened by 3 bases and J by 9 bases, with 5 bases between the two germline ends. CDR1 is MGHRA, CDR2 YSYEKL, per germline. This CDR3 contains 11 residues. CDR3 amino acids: CASSHLRELFF. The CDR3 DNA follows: TGCGCCAGCAGCCACCTTCGGGAGCTGTTTTTT.

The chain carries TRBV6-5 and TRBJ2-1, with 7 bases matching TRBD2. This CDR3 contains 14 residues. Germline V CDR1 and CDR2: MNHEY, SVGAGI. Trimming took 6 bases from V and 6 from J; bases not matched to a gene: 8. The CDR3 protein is CASSPPGGTNEQFF. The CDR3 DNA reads TGTGCCAGCAGCCCCCCCGGGGGGACCAATGAGCAGTTCTTC.

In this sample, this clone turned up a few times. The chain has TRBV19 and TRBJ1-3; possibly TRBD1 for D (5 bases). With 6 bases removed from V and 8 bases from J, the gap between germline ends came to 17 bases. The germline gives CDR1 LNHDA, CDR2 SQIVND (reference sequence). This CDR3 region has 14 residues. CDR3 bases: TGTGCCAGTAGGAACCAACCGGGGGACCACACCATATATTTT. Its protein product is CASRNQPGDHTIYF. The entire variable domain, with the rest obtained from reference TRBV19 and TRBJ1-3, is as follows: DGGITQSPKYLFRKEGQNVTLSCEQNLNHDAMYWYRQDPGQGLRLIYYSQIVNDFQKGDIAEGYSVSREKKESFPLTVTSAQKNPTAFYLCASRNQPGDHTIYFGEGSWLTVV.

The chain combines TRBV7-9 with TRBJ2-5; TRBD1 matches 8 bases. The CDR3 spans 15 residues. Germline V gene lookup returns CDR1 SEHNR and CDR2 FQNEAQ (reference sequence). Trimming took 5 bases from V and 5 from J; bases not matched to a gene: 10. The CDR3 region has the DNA TGTGCCAGCAGCCAACAGGACAGGGTTGGGGAGACCCAGTACTTC. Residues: CASSQQDRVGETQYF. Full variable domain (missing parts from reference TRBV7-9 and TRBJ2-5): DTGVSQNPRHKITKRGQNVTFRCDPISEHNRLYWYRQTLGQGPEFLTYFQNEAQLEKSRLLSDRFSAERPKGSFSTLEIQRTEQGDSAMYLCASSQQDRVGETQYFGPGTRLLVL.

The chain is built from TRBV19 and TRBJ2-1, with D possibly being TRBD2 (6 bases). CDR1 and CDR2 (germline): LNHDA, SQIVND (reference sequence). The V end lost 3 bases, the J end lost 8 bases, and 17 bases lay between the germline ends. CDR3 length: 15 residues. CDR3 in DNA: TGTGCCAGTAGTATTGGGGGAGGCGTGGTTGATGAGCAGTTCTTC. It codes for CASSIGGGVVDEQFF. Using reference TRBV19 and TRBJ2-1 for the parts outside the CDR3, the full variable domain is DGGITQSPKYLFRKEGQNVTLSCEQNLNHDAMYWYRQDPGQGLRLIYYSQIVNDFQKGDIAEGYSVSREKKESFPLTVTSAQKNPTAFYLCASSIGGGVVDEQFFGPGTRLTVL.

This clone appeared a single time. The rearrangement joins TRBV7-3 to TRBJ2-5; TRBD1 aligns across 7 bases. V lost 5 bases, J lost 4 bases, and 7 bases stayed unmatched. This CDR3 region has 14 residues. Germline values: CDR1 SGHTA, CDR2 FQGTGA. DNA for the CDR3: TGTGCCAGCAGCCCGACAGGGCTGGGAGAGACCCAGTACTTC. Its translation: CASSPTGLGETQYF. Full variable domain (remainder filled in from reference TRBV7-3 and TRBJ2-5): GAGVSQTPSNKVTEKGKYVELRCDPISGHTALYWYRQSLGQGPEFLIYFQGTGAADDSGLPNDRFFAVRPEGSVSTLKIQRTERGDSAVYLCASSPTGLGETQYFGPGTRLLVL.

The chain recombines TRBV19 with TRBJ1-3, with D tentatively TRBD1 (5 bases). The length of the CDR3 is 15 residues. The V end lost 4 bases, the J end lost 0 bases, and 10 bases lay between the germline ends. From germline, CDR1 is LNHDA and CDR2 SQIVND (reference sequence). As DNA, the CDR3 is TGTGCCAGTAGTACGGGACGTATCTCTGGAAACACCATATATTTT. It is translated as CASSTGRISGNTIYF.

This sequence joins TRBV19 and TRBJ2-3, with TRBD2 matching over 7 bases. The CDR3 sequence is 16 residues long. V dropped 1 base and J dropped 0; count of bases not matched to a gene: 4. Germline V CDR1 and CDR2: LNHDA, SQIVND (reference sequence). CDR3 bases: TGTGCCAGTAGTATAGCCTGGCGGGGGAGCACAGATACGCAGTATTTT. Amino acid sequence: CASSIAWRGSTDTQYF.

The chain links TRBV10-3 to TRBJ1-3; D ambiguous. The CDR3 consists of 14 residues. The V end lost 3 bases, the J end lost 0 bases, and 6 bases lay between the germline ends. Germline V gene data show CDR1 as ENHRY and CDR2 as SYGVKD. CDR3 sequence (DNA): TGTGCCATCAGTGACGACCCCTCTGGAAACACCATATATTTT. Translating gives CAISDDPSGNTIYF.

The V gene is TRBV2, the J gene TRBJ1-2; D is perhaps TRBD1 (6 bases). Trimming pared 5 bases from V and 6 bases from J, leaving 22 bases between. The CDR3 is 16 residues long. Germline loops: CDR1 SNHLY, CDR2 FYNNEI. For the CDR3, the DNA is TGTGCCAGCAGTCTAGGACAGTCTCCATTGTCCGATGGCTACACCTTC. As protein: CASSLGQSPLSDGYTF.

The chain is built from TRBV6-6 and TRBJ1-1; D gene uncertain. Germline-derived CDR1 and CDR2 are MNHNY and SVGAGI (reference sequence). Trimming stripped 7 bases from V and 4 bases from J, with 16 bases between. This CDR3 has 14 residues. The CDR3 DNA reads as TGTGCCAGCATGATTCGGACGGGAGTCACTGAAGCTTTCTTT. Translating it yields CASMIRTGVTEAFF.

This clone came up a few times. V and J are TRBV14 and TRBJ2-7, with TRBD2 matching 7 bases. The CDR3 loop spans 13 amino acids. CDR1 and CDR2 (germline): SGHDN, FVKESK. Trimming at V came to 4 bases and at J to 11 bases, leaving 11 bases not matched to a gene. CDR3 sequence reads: CASSRLTSSKEYF. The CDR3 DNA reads TGTGCCAGCAGCCGCCTGACTAGCTCGAAGGAGTACTTC.

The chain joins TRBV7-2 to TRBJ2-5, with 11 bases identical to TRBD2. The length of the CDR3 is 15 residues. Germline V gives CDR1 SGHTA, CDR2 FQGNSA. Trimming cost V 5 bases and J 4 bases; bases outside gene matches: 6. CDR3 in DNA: TGTGCCAGCAGCCAAACTAGCGGGAGAACAGAGACCCAGTACTTC. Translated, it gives CASSQTSGRTETQYF.

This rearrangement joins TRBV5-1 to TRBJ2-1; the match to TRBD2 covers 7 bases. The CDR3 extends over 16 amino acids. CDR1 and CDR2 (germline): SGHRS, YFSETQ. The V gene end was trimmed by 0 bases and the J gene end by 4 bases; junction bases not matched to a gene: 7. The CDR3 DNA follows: TGCGCCAGCAGCTTGGAGGCTAGCGGAGGGTACAATGAGCAGTTCTTC. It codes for CASSLEASGGYNEQFF.

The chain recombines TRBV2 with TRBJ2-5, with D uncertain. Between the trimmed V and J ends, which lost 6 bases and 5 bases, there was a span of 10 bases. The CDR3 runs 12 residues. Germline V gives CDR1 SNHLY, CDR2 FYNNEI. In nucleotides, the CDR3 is TGTGCCAGCAGCCCGAGGAAGGAGACCCAGTACTTC. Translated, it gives CASSPRKETQYF.

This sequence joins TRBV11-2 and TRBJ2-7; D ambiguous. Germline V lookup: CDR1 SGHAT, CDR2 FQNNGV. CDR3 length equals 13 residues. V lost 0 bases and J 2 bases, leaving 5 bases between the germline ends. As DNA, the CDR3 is TGTGCCAGCAGCTTAGATTTCGCCTACGAGCAGTACTTC. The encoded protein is CASSLDFAYEQYF. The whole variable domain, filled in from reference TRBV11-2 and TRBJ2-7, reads EAGVAQSPRYKIIEKRQSVAFWCNPISGHATLYWYQQILGQGPKLLIQFQNNGVVDDSQLPKDRFSAERLKGVDSTLKIQPAKLEDSAVYLCASSLDFAYEQYFGPGTRLTVT.

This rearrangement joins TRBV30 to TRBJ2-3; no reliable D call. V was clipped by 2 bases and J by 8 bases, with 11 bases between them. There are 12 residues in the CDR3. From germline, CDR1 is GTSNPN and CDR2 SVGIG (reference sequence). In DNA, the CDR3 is TGTGCCTGGAGTAGGAGCGACGGTACGCAGTATTTT. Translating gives CAWSRSDGTQYF.

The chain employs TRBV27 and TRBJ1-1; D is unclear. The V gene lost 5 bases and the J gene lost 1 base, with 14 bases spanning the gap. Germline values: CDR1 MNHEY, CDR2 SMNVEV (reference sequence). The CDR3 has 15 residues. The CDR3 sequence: CASSRLLSGNTEAFF. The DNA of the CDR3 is TGTGCCAGCAGTCGCCTCCTAAGCGGGAACACTGAAGCTTTCTTT.

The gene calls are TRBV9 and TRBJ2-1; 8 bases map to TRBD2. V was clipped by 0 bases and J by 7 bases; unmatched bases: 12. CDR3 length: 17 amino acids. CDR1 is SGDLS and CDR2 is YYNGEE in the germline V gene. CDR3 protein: CASSVAGGPLSQNEQFF. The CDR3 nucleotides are TGTGCCAGCAGCGTAGCGGGAGGGCCCCTGTCGCAGAATGAGCAGTTCTTC.

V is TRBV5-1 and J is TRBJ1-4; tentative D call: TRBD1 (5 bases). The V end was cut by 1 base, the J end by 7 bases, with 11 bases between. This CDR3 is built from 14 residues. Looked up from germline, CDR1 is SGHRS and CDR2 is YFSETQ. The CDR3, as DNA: TGCGCCAGCAGCTTGTCGGGGACGGGTGAAAAACTGTTTTTT. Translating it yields CASSLSGTGEKLFF.

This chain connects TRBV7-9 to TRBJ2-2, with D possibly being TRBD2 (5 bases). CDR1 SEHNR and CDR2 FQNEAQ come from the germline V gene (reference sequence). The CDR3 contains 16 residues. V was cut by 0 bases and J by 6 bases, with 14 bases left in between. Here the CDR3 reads CASSLAGRRVPGELFF. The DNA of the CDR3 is TGTGCCAGCAGCTTAGCCGGCCGGCGGGTGCCCGGGGAGCTGTTTTTT.

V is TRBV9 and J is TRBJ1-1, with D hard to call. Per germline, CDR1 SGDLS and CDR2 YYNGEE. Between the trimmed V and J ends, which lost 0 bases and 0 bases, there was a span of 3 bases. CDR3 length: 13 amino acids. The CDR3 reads CASSVAMNTEAFF. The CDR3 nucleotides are TGTGCCAGCAGCGTAGCAATGAACACTGAAGCTTTCTTT.

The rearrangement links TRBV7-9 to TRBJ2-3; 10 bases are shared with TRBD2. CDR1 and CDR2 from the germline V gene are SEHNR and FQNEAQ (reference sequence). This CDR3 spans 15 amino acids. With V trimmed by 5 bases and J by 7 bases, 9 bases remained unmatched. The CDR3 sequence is CASSQLAGTLNTQYF. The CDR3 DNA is TGTGCCAGCAGCCAACTAGCGGGAACGTTAAATACGCAGTATTTT.

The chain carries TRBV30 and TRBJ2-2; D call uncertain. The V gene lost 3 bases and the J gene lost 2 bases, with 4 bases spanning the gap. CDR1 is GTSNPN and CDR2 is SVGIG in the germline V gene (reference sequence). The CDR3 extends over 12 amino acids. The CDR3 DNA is TGTGCCTGGAGCTCTAACACCGGGGAGCTGTTTTTT. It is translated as CAWSSNTGELFF.